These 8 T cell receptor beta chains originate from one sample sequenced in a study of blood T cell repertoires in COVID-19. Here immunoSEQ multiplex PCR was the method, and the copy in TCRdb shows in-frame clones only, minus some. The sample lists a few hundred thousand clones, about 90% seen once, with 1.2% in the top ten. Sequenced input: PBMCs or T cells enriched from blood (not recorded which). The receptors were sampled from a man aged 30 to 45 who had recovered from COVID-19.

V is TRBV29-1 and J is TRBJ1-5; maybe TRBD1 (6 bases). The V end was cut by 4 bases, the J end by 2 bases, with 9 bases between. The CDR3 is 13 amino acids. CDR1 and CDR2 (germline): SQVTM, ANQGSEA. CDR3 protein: CSVANRGNQPQHF. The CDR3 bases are TGCAGCGTTGCGAACAGGGGCAATCAGCCCCAGCATTTT.

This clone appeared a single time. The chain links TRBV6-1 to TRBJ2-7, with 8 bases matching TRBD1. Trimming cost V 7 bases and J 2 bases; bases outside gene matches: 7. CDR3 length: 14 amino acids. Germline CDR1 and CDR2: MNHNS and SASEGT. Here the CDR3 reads CASMNRDRTYEQYF. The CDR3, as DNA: TGTGCCAGCATGAACCGGGACAGGACCTACGAGCAGTACTTC.

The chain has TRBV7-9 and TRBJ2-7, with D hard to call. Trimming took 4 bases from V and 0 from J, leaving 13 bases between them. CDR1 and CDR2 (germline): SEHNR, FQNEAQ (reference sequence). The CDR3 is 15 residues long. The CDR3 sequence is CASSSFKAASYEQYF. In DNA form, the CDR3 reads TGTGCCAGCAGCTCCTTTAAAGCTGCCTCCTACGAGCAGTACTTC.

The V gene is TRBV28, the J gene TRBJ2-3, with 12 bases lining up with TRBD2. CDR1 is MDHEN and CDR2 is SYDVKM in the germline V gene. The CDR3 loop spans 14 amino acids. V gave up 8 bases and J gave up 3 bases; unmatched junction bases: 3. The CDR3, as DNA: TGTGCCAGCCTTACTAGCGGGAGGACAGATACGCAGTATTTT. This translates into CASLTSGRTDTQYF. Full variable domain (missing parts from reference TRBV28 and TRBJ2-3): DVKVTQSSRYLVKRTGEKVFLECVQDMDHENMFWYRQDPGLGLRLIYFSYDVKMKEKGDIPEGYSVSREKKERFSLILESASTNQTSMYLCASLTSGRTDTQYFGPGTRLTVL.

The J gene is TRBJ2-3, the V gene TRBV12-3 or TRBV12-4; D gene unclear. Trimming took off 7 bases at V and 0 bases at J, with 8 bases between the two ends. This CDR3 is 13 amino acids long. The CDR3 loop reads CASTLRSTDTQYF. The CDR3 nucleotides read TGTGCCAGCACACTACGGAGCACAGATACGCAGTATTTT.

The chain's CDR3 is CATSLNYPNTGELFF. The DNA of the CDR3 is TGTGCCACCAGTTTAAACTACCCGAACACCGGGGAGCTGTTTTTT. The gene calls are TRBV24-1 and TRBJ2-2; D unresolved. Germline CDR1 is KGHDR and CDR2 is SFDVKD. The CDR3 sequence is 15 residues long. V dropped 6 bases and J dropped 0 bases, with 10 bases sitting between them.

CDR3: CASSVQGGTEAFF. DNA for the CDR3: TGTGCCAGCAGTGTCCAGGGAGGCACTGAAGCTTTCTTT. The V call is TRBV2, the J call TRBJ1-1; TRBD1 is a possible D gene (5 bases). The germline V and J ends were trimmed by 4 bases and 4 bases, with 10 bases remaining between them. Germline loops: CDR1 SNHLY, CDR2 FYNNEI. The CDR3 length is 13 residues.

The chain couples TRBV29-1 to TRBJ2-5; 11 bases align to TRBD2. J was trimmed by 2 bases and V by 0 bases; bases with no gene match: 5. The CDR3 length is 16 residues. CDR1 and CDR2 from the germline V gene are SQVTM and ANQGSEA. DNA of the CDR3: TGCAGCGTTGAAGATCTTGCTAGCGGGGGGCAAGAGACCCAGTACTTC. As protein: CSVEDLASGGQETQYF. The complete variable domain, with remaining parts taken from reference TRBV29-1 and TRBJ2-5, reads SAVISQKPSRDICQRGTSLTIQCQVDSQVTMMFWYRQQPGQSLTLIATANQGSEATYESGFVIDKFPISRPNLTFSTLTVSNMSPEDSSIYLCSVEDLASGGQETQYFGPGTRLLVL.